The source of this T cell receptor (beta chain) is a study of blood T cell repertoires in COVID-19 (dated by TCRdb to 2018 to 2021). Context from the whole study: Collaborator samples came from the United States, Italy and Spain and covered acute and convalescent phases of COVID-19. The material from the prospective study consisted of cDNA or gDNA derived from T cells, B-cell-depleted T cells, or PBMCs. The dataset comprised deeply sampled blood TCRbeta repertoires from subjects exposed to, actively infected with, or recovered from COVID-19. The repertoires were made available in a free public database intended to serve as a resource for research on the immune response to SARS-CoV-2. Samples were obtained from the ongoing ImmuneRACE study (first 160 participants) and from over 1,000 subjects provided by 6 global collaborators. Nearly every sample came with metadata listing a de-identified subject ID, COVID-19 status, age in years and sex. Where HLA class I and class II types were available, the types were taken from metadata supplied by the sample provider, not from assay-based typing.

Note on this clone: This clone's antigen is unknown. The input lacks base qualities; no much larger clone sits a single base away.

TCRbeta CDR3 regions were amplified from genomic DNA using the immunoSEQ Assay, a bias-controlled multiplex PCR. Per the original workflow: The number of nucleated cells in each sample was estimated from the amplification of reference gene primers within the assay. Sequence reads were collapsed and filtered to measure the absolute abundance of every unique TCRbeta CDR3 rearrangement. For each sample, productive Simpson clonality was calculated as the square root of Simpson's diversity index across productive rearrangements. TCRdb took over this immuneACCESS table, retaining in-frame rearrangements with V and J assigned. Such tables are incomplete; in checked studies, under half of the missing clones stem from an unresolved V gene, and the remainder is unexplained. V, J and clone size reflect that table, while D and trimming were determined from the DNA. The sample table records about 250,000 clones; roughly 86% of these occur just once. The top ten clones comprise 5.5% to 6.5% of the sample.

At one collaborating source in Seattle, patients were enrolled during active infection and were followed longitudinally through the course of disease. The collaborating institutions used their own protocols to collect whole blood in K2EDTA tubes. For TCRbeta analysis, collaborators shipped samples as frozen whole blood, isolated PBMCs, or DNA extracted from either of those sample types. From the cysteine through the phenylalanine, the CDR3 covers 13 amino acids. CDR3 DNA only is kept here, 39 bases in frame from base 1. V and J lose 8 bases and 2 bases, and a span of 10 bases separates them. Looking up the germline V gene yields CDR1 ENHRY and CDR2 SYGVKD. The research as a whole found: Clinical and demographic metadata were provided uncurated, with the amount varying by source and participant.

The V and J genes are TRBV10-3 and TRBJ1-5; possibly the D gene is TRBD1, per 6 matching bases. This clonotype was obtained from a woman of 80 years or more with COVID-19, enrolled during active disease. Material for sequencing was peripheral blood. The CDR3 loop reads CAIGDTGNQPQHF. In nucleotide form, the sequence is TGTGCCATCGGGGACACAGGCAATCAGCCCCAGCATTTT.